The rows below give T cell receptor beta chains drawn from one sample of a study of T cell responses to AZD1222 COVID-19 vaccine. Profiling relied on immunoSEQ multiplex PCR, and the TCRdb table lists in-frame clones only, not all of them. The sample holds some 150,000 clones, about 92% seen once. The specimen was peripheral blood, collected 28 days after the second AZD1222 dose. The source is an adult who received the AZD1222 COVID-19 vaccine. Each CDR3 is given without its conserved first and last residue.

V gene,CDR3 protein
TRBV5-1,ASSLAMGGETQY
TRBV28,ASSGQNEDTQY
TRBV27,ASSSKGYTEAF
TRBV27,ASSRPGGLTTDTQY
TRBV7-9,ASSPGFGREQY
TRBV7-7,ASSPHRGDSGNTIY
TRBV28,ASSLGPGNSPLH
TRBV14,ASRGGLDRIRGLDTEAF
TRBV4-3,ASSQALRQSGNSPLH
TRBV6-1,ASSDWLAGDNEQF
TRBV11-2,ASSLVGTGRNGYGYT
TRBV19,ASSRDSSYGYT
TRBV12-3/TRBV12-4,ASSFSKNIQY
TRBV6-1,ASSEGIGEREQF
TRBV6-6,ASRLTEAF
TRBV18,ASSPQISGANVLT
TRBV12-5,ASGLGYTQY
TRBV6-5,ASGRGGAYEQY
TRBV6-6,ASSSRDQPQH
TRBV6-1,ASSDETGYEQY
TRBV4-1,ASSLIAEGSEAF
TRBV4-1,ASSPQGSYTGELF
TRBV19,ASSKTSGTGGGSYT
TRBV28,ASRGGGPIGSRNSPLH
TRBV5-4,ASSLEGGQI
TRBV9,ASSVTGDSYNSPLH
TRBV11-2,ASSPSGTYNEQF
TRBV7-6,ASSGGEAGNTIY
TRBV20-1,SASGGGGASSYEQY
TRBV7-6,ASSEQSSYNEQF
TRBV13,ASSLWGQEAF
TRBV7-2,ASSFTGSGEQY
TRBV5-1,ASTMGTPSTDTQY
TRBV18,ASSPRTGENTIY
TRBV21-1,ASLRGGSSGRSYNEQF
TRBV28,ASNVKGSEAF
TRBV7-2,ASNVPSGFGEAF
TRBV27,ASSPNPPRWPSHEQY
TRBV12-3/TRBV12-4,ASTVATNEKLF
TRBV28,ASSRPQGQINSPLH
TRBV3-1/TRBV3-2,ASSRLTGQETQY
TRBV25-1,ASRNGNQPQH
TRBV7-6,ASSLRDGEGGYT
TRBV5-1,ASSSRTDNTGELF
TRBV6-5,ASSPSRVGTEAF
TRBV28,ASRFGTGPYVLT
TRBV5-1,ASSLAVSGLAGRNTGELF
TRBV10-2,ASNLGQMNTEAF
TRBV4-1,ASSLPPGRGINSPLH
TRBV19,ASSILGGPYEQY
TRBV30,AWMGQGITNYGYT
TRBV11-3,ASSLEQGPYNEQF
TRBV2,ASVSGGSWETQY
TRBV27,ASSLRGHFSGENTEAF
TRBV7-9,ASSLATSDYGYT
TRBV9,ASSAGTETYSNQPQH